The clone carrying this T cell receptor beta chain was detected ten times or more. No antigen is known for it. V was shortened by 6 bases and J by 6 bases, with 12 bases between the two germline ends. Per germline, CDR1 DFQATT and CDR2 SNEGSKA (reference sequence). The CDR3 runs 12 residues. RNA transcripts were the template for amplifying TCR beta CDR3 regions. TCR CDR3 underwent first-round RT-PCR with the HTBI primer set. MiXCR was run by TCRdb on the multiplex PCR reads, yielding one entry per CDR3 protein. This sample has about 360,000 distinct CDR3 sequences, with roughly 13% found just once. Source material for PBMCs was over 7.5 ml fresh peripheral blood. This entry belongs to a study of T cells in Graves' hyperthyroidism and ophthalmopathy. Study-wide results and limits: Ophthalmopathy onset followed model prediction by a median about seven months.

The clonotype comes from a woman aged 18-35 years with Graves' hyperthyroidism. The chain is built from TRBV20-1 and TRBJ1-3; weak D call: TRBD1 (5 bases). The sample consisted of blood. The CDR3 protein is CSARAGTNTIYF. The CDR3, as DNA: TGCAGTGCCAGGGCAGGGACAAACACCATATATTTT.